This T cell receptor (beta chain) was observed in a study of blood T cell repertoires in COVID-19. Study-level background: Whether acute or convalescent, the COVID-19 samples came from the United States, Italy and Spain. T cells, B-cell-depleted T cells, or PBMCs provided the cDNA or gDNA that served as material.

The CDR3 covers 13 residues. Germline CDR1 reads SGDLS; CDR2 reads YYNGEE. V lost 0 bases and J lost 3, with 5 bases in between. Source study methods: By means of reference gene primer amplification, nucleated cell counts were estimated. Measured with immunoSEQ multiplex PCR; TCRdb has only the in-frame clones, and not every one. From that table come the V and J calls and clone size; the DNA was used to work out D and trimming. In the table there are about 52,000 clones, about 90% of which are singletons. The rearrangement links TRBV9 to TRBJ2-3; D is unresolved. The sample comprised peripheral blood. The sequence came from a human donor with active COVID-19. The donor label of this sample is uncertain. The CDR3 spells CASSVVQTDTQYF. CDR3 coding DNA: TGTGCCAGCAGCGTAGTCCAAACAGATACGCAGTATTTT. Full variable domain (outside the CDR3, taken from reference TRBV9 and TRBJ2-3): DSGVTQTPKHLITATGQRVTLRCSPRSGDLSVYWYQQSLDQGLQFLIQYYNGEERAKGNILERFSAQQFPDLHSELNLSSLELGDSALYFCASSVVQTDTQYFGPGTRLTVL.